The sequence of this TCR beta chain was determined in a study of OX40 agonist ivuxolimab in advanced cancers. V was clipped by 3 bases and J by 5 bases; unmatched bases: 7. This CDR3 contains 16 residues. Germline CDR1 and CDR2: KGHSH and LQKENI. Assay: immunoSEQ multiplex PCR; the TCRdb copy retains only in-frame clones and omits some. The sample shows 45,000 or so clones, 85% to 90% of them seen only once. Sequenced material: CD4+ or CD8+ T cells sorted from blood, taken in a trial of the OX40 agonist ivuxolimab. The TCR sequence derives from an adult with an advanced solid tumor such as melanoma, head and neck, liver or kidney cancer. J is TRBJ2-3 and V is TRBV18, with 11 bases aligning to TRBD1. The CDR3 reads CASSPGQGARRDTQYF. The CDR3 DNA is TGTGCCAGCTCACCCGGACAGGGGGCTAGGAGAGATACGCAGTATTTT.